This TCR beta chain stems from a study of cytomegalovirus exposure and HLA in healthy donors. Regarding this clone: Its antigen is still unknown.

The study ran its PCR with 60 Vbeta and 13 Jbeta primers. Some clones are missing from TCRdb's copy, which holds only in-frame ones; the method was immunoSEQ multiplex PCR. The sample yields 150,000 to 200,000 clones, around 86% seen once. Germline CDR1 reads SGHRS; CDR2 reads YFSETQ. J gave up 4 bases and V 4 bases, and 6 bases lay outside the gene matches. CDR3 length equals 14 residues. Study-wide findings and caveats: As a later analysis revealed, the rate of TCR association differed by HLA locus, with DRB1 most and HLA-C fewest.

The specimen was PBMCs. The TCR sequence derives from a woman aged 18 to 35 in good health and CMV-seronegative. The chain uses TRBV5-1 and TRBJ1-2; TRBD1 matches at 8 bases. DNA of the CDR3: TGCGCCAGCAGCCCCAGGGGGCTCCGCTATGGCTACACCTTC. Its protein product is CASSPRGLRYGYTF.